A single sample is the source of the 10 T cell receptor beta chains below, sequenced in a study of blood T cell repertoires in COVID-19. The assay was immunoSEQ multiplex PCR, and TCRdb's table has in-frame clones only and misses some. The sample shows about 220,000 clones, 80% to 85% of them seen only once. The sample comprised peripheral blood. These receptors came from a woman aged 55-69 years who had recovered from COVID-19.

The chain carries TRBV4-3 and TRBJ2-6, with TRBD1 matching 8 bases. This CDR3 contains 17 residues. J was trimmed by 0 bases and V by 4 bases; bases with no gene match: 5. Germline V CDR1 and CDR2: LGHNA, YSLEER. This CDR3 is CASSRGQGTSGANVLTF. The CDR3 DNA follows: TGCGCCAGCAGCCGAGGACAGGGAACCTCTGGGGCCAACGTCCTGACTTTC.

The V and J genes are TRBV2 and TRBJ1-1, with D possibly being TRBD1 (6 bases). The germline V and J ends were trimmed by 5 bases and 3 bases, with 10 bases remaining between them. The length of the CDR3 is 13 residues. Germline V gene sequence: CDR1 SNHLY, CDR2 FYNNEI. The CDR3 DNA reads TGTGCCAGCAGTTTGCAGGGGTACACTGAAGCTTTCTTT. This codes for CASSLQGYTEAFF.

The V call is TRBV29-1, the J call TRBJ2-7; no clear D. Germline CDR1 SQVTM, CDR2 ANQGSEA. The CDR3 length is 12 residues. Trimming left V 5 bases short and J 3 bases short, with 11 bases between. CDR3 residues: CSVFTPRYEQYF. DNA of the CDR3: TGCAGCGTTTTTACACCCCGCTACGAGCAGTACTTC.

The gene calls are TRBV6-5 and TRBJ1-1, with D possibly TRBD1 on 5 matching bases. CDR3 size: 14 residues. The V and J ends lost 6 bases and 3 bases respectively, with 14 bases between them. In germline, CDR1 is MNHEY, CDR2 SVGAGI. CDR3 in amino acids: CASSPKTVDTEAFF. CDR3 nucleotides: TGTGCCAGCAGCCCGAAGACAGTGGACACTGAAGCTTTCTTT.

This clone was counted a few times. This chain connects TRBV4-1 to TRBJ1-5, with a weak D call TRBD1 (5 bases). V was pared by 1 base and J by 6 bases, with 10 bases between. CDR1 and CDR2 from the germline V gene are MGHRA and YSYEKL. The CDR3 is 14 residues long. CDR3 sequence reads: CASSQGIRAQPQHF. The CDR3 DNA reads as TGCGCCAGCAGCCAAGGGATCAGGGCTCAGCCCCAGCATTTT.

The genes are TRBV7-2 and TRBJ2-3; 7 bases line up with TRBD1. From germline, CDR1 is SGHTA and CDR2 FQGNSA. CDR3 length equals 15 residues. V lost 3 bases to trimming and J lost 0 bases; unmatched junction nucleotides: 3. The CDR3 region is CASSLGQPSTDTQYF. The CDR3 DNA follows: TGTGCCAGCAGCTTGGGACAGCCTAGCACAGATACGCAGTATTTT.

This chain uses TRBV11-2 with TRBJ2-1, with 9 bases matching TRBD1. Trimming at V came to 5 bases and at J to 8 bases, leaving 4 bases not matched to a gene. Germline V lookup: CDR1 SGHAT, CDR2 FQNNGV. The CDR3 runs to 13 residues. CDR3: CASSNTGGDEQFF. CDR3 nucleotide sequence: TGTGCCAGCAGCAACACAGGGGGCGATGAGCAGTTCTTC.

The chain combines TRBV9 with TRBJ1-3; D call uncertain. The germline V and J ends were trimmed by 2 bases and 0 bases, with 9 bases remaining between them. The CDR3 is made up of 15 amino acids. Germline V gene sequence: CDR1 SGDLS, CDR2 YYNGEE. The CDR3 coding sequence is TGTGCCAGCAGCGTGCAAGCGGGCTCTGGAAACACCATATATTTT. Translation gives CASSVQAGSGNTIYF. The full variable domain, completed using reference TRBV9 and TRBJ1-3, is DSGVTQTPKHLITATGQRVTLRCSPRSGDLSVYWYQQSLDQGLQFLIQYYNGEERAKGNILERFSAQQFPDLHSELNLSSLELGDSALYFCASSVQAGSGNTIYFGEGSWLTVV.

This rearrangement joins TRBV15 to TRBJ1-2; the D gene is possibly TRBD1 (5 bases). This CDR3 contains 13 residues. Germline values: CDR1 LNHNV, CDR2 YYDKDF (reference sequence). V was pared by 0 bases and J by 3 bases, with 5 bases between. This CDR3 reads CATSREGDYGYTF. For the CDR3, the DNA is TGTGCCACCAGCAGAGAAGGGGACTATGGCTACACCTTC.

This clone was found a few times. The rearrangement links TRBV19 to TRBJ1-5; tentative D call: TRBD1 (6 bases). The germline V and J ends were trimmed by 5 bases and 0 bases, with 17 bases remaining between them. Germline V gene lookup returns CDR1 LNHDA and CDR2 SQIVND (reference sequence). The CDR3 is 17 residues long. The CDR3 coding sequence is TGTGCCAGTAGTCCTGCCACAGGGCGGTATAGCAATCAGCCCCAGCATTTT. Its translation: CASSPATGRYSNQPQHF. Full variable domain (missing parts from reference TRBV19 and TRBJ1-5): DGGITQSPKYLFRKEGQNVTLSCEQNLNHDAMYWYRQDPGQGLRLIYYSQIVNDFQKGDIAEGYSVSREKKESFPLTVTSAQKNPTAFYLCASSPATGRYSNQPQHFGDGTRLSIL.